Sequencing of this T cell receptor beta chain was carried out in a study of blood T cell repertoires in COVID-19. Overall study: COVID-19 samples collected from the United States, Italy and Spain covered acute and convalescent phases. In each case, the material was cDNA or gDNA derived from T cells, B-cell-depleted T cells, or PBMCs.

The CDR3 is 11 residues long. This clone was detected many times. In the authors' methods: Estimates of nucleated cell counts were drawn from the amplification of reference gene primers. Assay: immunoSEQ multiplex PCR; the TCRdb copy retains only in-frame clones and omits some. From that table come the V and J calls and clone size; the DNA was used to work out D and trimming. The data hold approximately 70,000 clones, with around 93% observed a single time. The chain carries TRBV1 and TRBJ1-2. TRBV1 represents a pseudogene. Input material: peripheral blood. This TCR was recovered from a woman aged 55-69 years with active COVID-19. The CDR3 DNA is TGCACCAGCAGCCAAGGGGAGTGCTACACCTTC. Its protein is CTSSQGECYTF.